The rows below give T cell receptor beta chains drawn from one sample of a study of regulatory T cells in long-lasting Graves disease. TCRdb itself ran the multiplex PCR reads through MiXCR, one entry per CDR3 protein. This sample carries some 330,000 distinct CDR3 sequences, more than 20% of them seen once, and the ten largest clones take about 27%. The source material was peripheral blood mononuclear cells (PBMCs), sampled when the disease was refractory, from a patient treated with antithyroid drugs. These receptors came from a woman in her forties with Graves disease. Both conserved end residues are part of each CDR3. The D gene is left open where the match is weak. Clone size is not always given. Where it is, it says once, few, many or a class for expanded clones.

TRBJ2-5 | TRBV10-3 | many | - | CAIKPGDQETQYF | TGTGCCATCAAACCAGGGGATCAAGAGACCCAGTACTTC
TRBJ2-7 | TRBV7-2 | - | TRBD2 | CASSFSGSWYEQYF | TGTGCCAGCAGCTTTAGCGGGAGTTGGTACGAGCAGTACTTC
TRBJ2-7 | TRBV7-9 | many | - | CASSLGRVAYTYEQYF | TGTGCCAGCAGCTTAGGACGGGTGGCCTATACCTACGAGCAGTACTTC
TRBJ2-3 | TRBV20-1 | few | TRBD2 | CSASPTSRDTQYF | TGCAGTGCTAGCCCGACTAGCCGGGATACGCAGTATTTT
TRBJ2-7 | TRBV6-1 | many | TRBD1 | CASRRDRGHEQYF | TGTGCCAGCAGGAGGGACAGGGGACACGAGCAGTACTTC
TRBJ2-2 | TRBV19 | few | TRBD2 | CASRLAGPGTGELFF | TGTGCCAGTAGGCTAGCGGGACCAGGCACCGGGGAGCTGTTTTTT
TRBJ2-6 | TRBV28 | - | - | CASISGLGANVLTF | TGTGCCAGCATTTCGGGGCTGGGGGCCAACGTCCTGACTTTC
TRBJ2-2 | TRBV7-9 | few | TRBD2 | CASSFGTSGKDYTGELFF | TGTGCCAGCAGCTTTGGGACTAGCGGGAAGGATTACACCGGGGAGCTGTTTTTT
TRBJ2-7 | TRBV4-1 | - | TRBD2 | CASSRAGGEQYF | TGCGCCAGCAGCCGAGCGGGGGGGGAGCAGTACTTC
TRBJ2-7 | TRBV12-3/TRBV12-4 | many | - | CASSGRGHTIPYEQYF | TGTGCCAGCAGTGGGCGGGGGCACACCATTCCCTACGAGCAGTACTTC
TRBJ2-7 | TRBV5-1 | - | TRBD2 | CASSAGLAGGSYEQYF | TGCGCCAGCAGCGCGGGACTAGCGGGAGGTTCCTACGAGCAGTACTTC
TRBJ2-7 | TRBV2 | many | - | CASSRLALNEQYF | TGTGCCAGCAGTCGATTGGCACTAAACGAGCAGTACTTC
TRBJ2-7 | TRBV5-6 | - | TRBD2 | CASSRGREALHEQYF | TGTGCCAGCAGTCGGGGGCGGGAGGCCCTCCACGAGCAGTACTTC
TRBJ1-2 | TRBV12-3/TRBV12-4 | many | - | CASTPVGRGSFGYTF | TGTGCCAGCACTCCTGTGGGGCGGGGGAGTTTCGGCTACACCTTC
TRBJ1-1 | TRBV2 | many | - | CASSRGGTMNTEAFF | TGTGCCAGCAGTCGAGGAGGGACCATGAACACTGAAGCTTTCTTT
TRBJ1-2 | TRBV6-1 | few | - | CASMKGQFGDRGIYGYTF | TGTGCCAGCATGAAGGGTCAATTCGGGGATAGAGGGATCTATGGCTACACCTTC
TRBJ2-5 | TRBV11-2 | - | TRBD1 | CASSLGQAQAQETQYF | TGTGCCAGCTCACTAGGACAGGCACAGGCCCAAGAGACCCAGTACTTC
TRBJ2-4 | TRBV28 | large | TRBD2 | CASSHPWTSGRELNIQYF | TGTGCCAGCAGTCATCCATGGACTAGCGGGAGGGAATTGAACATTCAGTACTTC
TRBJ2-3 | TRBV14 | - | TRBD2 | CASSPGTSGNTDTQYF | TGTGCCAGCAGCCCCGGGACTAGCGGCAACACAGATACGCAGTATTTT
TRBJ2-7 | TRBV2 | - | TRBD2 | CASSRTSGRTYEQYF | TGTGCCAGCAGCCGCACTAGCGGTCGAACCTACGAGCAGTACTTC
TRBJ2-1 | TRBV11-3 | - | TRBD2 | CASSPLAGTYNEQFF | TGTGCCAGCAGCCCCCTAGCGGGGACTTACAATGAGCAGTTCTTC
TRBJ1-6 | TRBV27 | many | TRBD1 | CASSIRTGHNSPLHF | TGTGCCAGCAGTATACGGACAGGGCATAATTCACCCCTCCACTTT
TRBJ1-5 | TRBV20-1 | - | TRBD1 | CSAPRTGGQPQHF | TGCAGTGCTCCTCGGACAGGCGGCCAGCCCCAGCATTTT
TRBJ2-7 | TRBV9 | - | - | CASSVEEGSYEQYF | TGTGCCAGCAGCGTAGAGGAGGGCTCCTACGAGCAGTACTTC
TRBJ2-5 | TRBV10-3 | few | - | CAISAGDQETQYF | TGTGCCATCAGTGCAGGGGACCAAGAGACCCAGTACTTC
TRBJ2-7 | TRBV11-2 | many | TRBD2 | CASSATSGRIPYEQYF | TGTGCCAGCAGCGCGACTAGCGGGAGAATCCCCTACGAGCAGTACTTC
TRBJ2-7 | TRBV28 | many | - | CASSSGATYEQYF | TGTGCCAGCAGTTCCGGGGCAACCTACGAGCAGTACTTC
TRBJ1-6 | TRBV11-2 | - | TRBD1 | CASRPPGQGGSPLHF | TGTGCCAGCAGGCCCCCGGGACAGGGCGGGTCACCCCTCCACTTT
TRBJ2-2 | TRBV7-9 | - | TRBD2 | CASSYTGTSGSGTGELFF | TGTGCCAGCAGCTACACCGGGACTAGCGGGAGTGGGACCGGGGAGCTGTTTTTT
TRBJ1-1 | TRBV29-1 | few | TRBD1 | CSVRQGSGTEAFF | TGCAGCGTTCGACAGGGTTCGGGCACTGAAGCTTTCTTT
TRBJ1-1 | TRBV12-3/TRBV12-4 | many | - | CASSAGAMNTEAFF | TGTGCCAGCTCCGCAGGGGCTATGAACACTGAAGCTTTCTTT
TRBJ1-6 | TRBV12-3/TRBV12-4 | many | TRBD1 | CASSRTGQGNSPLHF | TGTGCCAGCAGCCGTACAGGACAGGGGAATTCACCCCTCCACTTT
TRBJ2-5 | TRBV6-2/TRBV6-3 | - | - | CASYTRRAAGKETQYF | TGTGCCAGCTACACCCGGAGGGCCGCAGGTAAAGAGACCCAGTACTTC
TRBJ2-7 | TRBV14 | many | - | CASSQGQNSYEQYF | TGTGCCAGCAGCCAAGGACAGAATTCCTACGAGCAGTACTTC
TRBJ1-6 | TRBV13 | many | - | CASSRSYNSPLHF | TGTGCCAGCTCGCGGTCCTATAATTCACCCCTCCACTTT
TRBJ2-5 | TRBV6-2/TRBV6-3 | many | - | CASSFATQTQYF | TGTGCCAGCAGTTTCGCTACCCAGACCCAGTACTTC
TRBJ2-1 | TRBV5-1 | - | - | CASSLTTNEQFF | TGCGCCAGCAGCTTAACTACCAATGAGCAGTTCTTC
TRBJ1-5 | TRBV19 | many | - | CASSPGHFQPQHF | TGTGCCAGTAGTCCCGGACATTTCCAGCCCCAGCATTTT
TRBJ2-1 | TRBV2 | - | TRBD2 | CASSLVRAGGRIEQFF | TGTGCCAGCAGCTTAGTTCGTGCGGGAGGGCGTATTGAGCAGTTCTTC
TRBJ2-7 | TRBV27 | - | - | CASSLSGSSGYEQYF | TGTGCCAGCAGTTTATCAGGGAGCAGTGGGTACGAGCAGTACTTC
TRBJ1-2 | TRBV29-1 | many | - | CSVESQINYGYTF | TGCAGCGTTGAGTCCCAAATTAACTATGGCTACACCTTC
TRBJ1-3 | TRBV12-3/TRBV12-4 | few | - | CASSFGVFIENTIYF | TGTGCCAGCAGTTTTGGGGTGTTTATAGAAAACACCATATATTTT
TRBJ1-1 | TRBV7-9 | many | - | CASSLGAGRNTEAFF | TGTGCCAGCAGCTTAGGGGCAGGCAGGAACACTGAAGCTTTCTTT
TRBJ1-5 | TRBV18 | - | - | CASSPYDGPSNQPQHF | TGTGCCAGCTCACCATACGACGGTCCTAGCAATCAGCCCCAGCATTTT
TRBJ1-2 | TRBV15 | many | - | CATSRDDRPYGYTF | TGTGCCACCAGCAGAGACGACCGGCCCTATGGCTACACCTTC
TRBJ2-7 | TRBV24-1 | - | - | CATSPGSFEQYF | TGTGCCACCAGCCCTGGGAGTTTCGAGCAGTACTTC
TRBJ1-1 | TRBV6-1 | many | - | CASTLWQGPLGTEAFF | TGTGCCAGCACCCTCTGGCAGGGCCCCCTCGGGACTGAAGCTTTCTTT
TRBJ1-3 | TRBV15 | many | - | CATSALTFGNTIYF | TGTGCCACCAGCGCATTAACATTTGGAAACACCATATATTTT
TRBJ1-5 | TRBV6-5 | many | TRBD1 | CASSYGFWWGTEKNQPQHF | TGTGCCAGCAGTTACGGCTTTTGGTGGGGGACAGAAAAAAATCAGCCCCAGCATTTT
TRBJ1-1 | TRBV4-1 | many | - | CASSQDWTATNTEAFF | TGCGCCAGCAGCCAAGATTGGACGGCCACGAACACTGAAGCTTTCTTT
TRBJ1-5 | TRBV6-1 | - | TRBD1 | CASSSGGFQPQHF | TGTGCCAGCAGCTCAGGGGGCTTTCAGCCCCAGCATTTT
TRBJ1-1 | TRBV6-5 | many | - | CASSYSSLRGNTEAFF | TGTGCCAGCAGTTACTCTTCATTAAGGGGGAACACTGAAGCTTTCTTT
TRBJ2-7 | TRBV6-1 | few | TRBD2 | CATHGGGLAGFYEQYF | TGTGCCACCCACGGGGGGGGGCTAGCGGGATTTTACGAGCAGTACTTC